The text below deals with one T cell receptor (beta chain). These data come from a study of blood T cell repertoires in COVID-19. Study background: From the United States, Italy and Spain came samples of acute and convalescent COVID-19.

CDR1 and CDR2 (germline): SGHRS, YFSETQ. The CDR3 length is 15 residues. V shed 3 bases, J shed 5 bases, and the junction held 8 bases outside the gene matches. TCRdb keeps only in-frame clones here, not all; method: immunoSEQ multiplex PCR. The sample has about 240,000 clones; about 73% are singletons. Sequenced sample: peripheral blood. The genes are TRBV5-1 and TRBJ1-2; 9 positions agree with TRBD1. The TCR originated in a woman aged 80 or over with acute or convalescent COVID-19. CDR3 protein: CASSSNTQGAYGYTF. CDR3 bases: TGCGCCAGCAGCTCCAATACACAGGGGGCTTATGGCTACACCTTC.